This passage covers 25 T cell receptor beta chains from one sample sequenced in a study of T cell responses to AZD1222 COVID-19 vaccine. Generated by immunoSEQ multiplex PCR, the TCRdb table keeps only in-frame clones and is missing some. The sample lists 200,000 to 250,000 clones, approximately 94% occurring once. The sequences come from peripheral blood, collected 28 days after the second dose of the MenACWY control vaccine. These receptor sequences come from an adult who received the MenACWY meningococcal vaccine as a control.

CDR3 DNA sequence: TGTGCCAGCAGCGTAGGCGGGACAGGCTCCTACGAGCAGTACTTC. Residues: CASSVGGTGSYEQYF. The chain joins TRBV9 to TRBJ2-7; 8 bases line up with TRBD1. V lost 0 bases, J lost 0 bases, and 2 bases stayed unmatched. Per the germline V gene, CDR1 is SGDLS and CDR2 is YYNGEE. The CDR3 length is 15 residues. The complete variable domain, with remaining parts taken from reference TRBV9 and TRBJ2-7, reads DSGVTQTPKHLITATGQRVTLRCSPRSGDLSVYWYQQSLDQGLQFLIQYYNGEERAKGNILERFSAQQFPDLHSELNLSSLELGDSALYFCASSVGGTGSYEQYFGPGTRLTVT.

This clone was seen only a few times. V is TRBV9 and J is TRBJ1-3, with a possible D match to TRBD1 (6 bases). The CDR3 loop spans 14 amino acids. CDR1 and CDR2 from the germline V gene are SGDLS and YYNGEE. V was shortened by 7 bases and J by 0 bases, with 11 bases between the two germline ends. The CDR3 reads CASQGTVSGNTIYF. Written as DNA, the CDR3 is TGTGCCAGCCAGGGGACCGTCTCTGGAAACACCATATATTTT.

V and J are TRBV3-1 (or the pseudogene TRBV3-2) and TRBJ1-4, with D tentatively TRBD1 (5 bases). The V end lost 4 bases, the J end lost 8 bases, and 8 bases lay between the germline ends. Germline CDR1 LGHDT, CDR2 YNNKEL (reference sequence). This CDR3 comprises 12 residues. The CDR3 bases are TGTGCCAGCAGCCTGGAGGGGGAAAAACTGTTTTTT. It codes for CASSLEGEKLFF.

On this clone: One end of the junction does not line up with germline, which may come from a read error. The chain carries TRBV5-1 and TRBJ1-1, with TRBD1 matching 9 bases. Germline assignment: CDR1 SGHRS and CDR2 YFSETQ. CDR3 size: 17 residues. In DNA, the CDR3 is TGTGCCAGCAGCTTGGCCGGGACAGGGAGGGAGGTAACTGAAGCTTTCTTT. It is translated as CASSLAGTGREVTEAFF.

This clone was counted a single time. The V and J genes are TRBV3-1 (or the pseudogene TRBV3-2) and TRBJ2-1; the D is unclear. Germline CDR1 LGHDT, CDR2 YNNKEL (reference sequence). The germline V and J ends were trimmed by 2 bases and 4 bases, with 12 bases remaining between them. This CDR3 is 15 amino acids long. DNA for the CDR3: TGTGCCAGCAGCCAACCGGCACAGCTTTACAATGAGCAGTTCTTC. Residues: CASSQPAQLYNEQFF.

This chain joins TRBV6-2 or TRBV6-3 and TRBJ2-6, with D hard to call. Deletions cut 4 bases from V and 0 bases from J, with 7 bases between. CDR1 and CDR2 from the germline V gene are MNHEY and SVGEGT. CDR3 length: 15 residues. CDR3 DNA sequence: TGTGCCAGCAGTTGGCCCAGCTCTGGGGCCAACGTCCTGACTTTC. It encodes CASSWPSSGANVLTF.

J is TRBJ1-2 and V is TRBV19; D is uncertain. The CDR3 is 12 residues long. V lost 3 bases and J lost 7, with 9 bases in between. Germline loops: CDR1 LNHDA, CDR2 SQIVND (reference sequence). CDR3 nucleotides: TGTGCCAGTAGTATTGGGGTCGGTGGCTACACCTTC. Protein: CASSIGVGGYTF.

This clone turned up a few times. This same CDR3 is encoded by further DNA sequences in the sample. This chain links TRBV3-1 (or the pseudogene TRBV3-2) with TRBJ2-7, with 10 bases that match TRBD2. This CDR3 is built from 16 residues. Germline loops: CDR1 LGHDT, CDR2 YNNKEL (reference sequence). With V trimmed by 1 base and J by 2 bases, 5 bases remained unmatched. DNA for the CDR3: TGTGCCAGCAGCCAAGGTGTGAGCGGGAGGGCCTACGAGCAGTACTTC. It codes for CASSQGVSGRAYEQYF.

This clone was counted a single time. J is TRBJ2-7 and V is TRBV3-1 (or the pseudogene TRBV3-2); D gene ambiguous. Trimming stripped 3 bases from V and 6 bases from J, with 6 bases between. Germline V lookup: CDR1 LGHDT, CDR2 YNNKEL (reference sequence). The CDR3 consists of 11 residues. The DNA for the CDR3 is TGTGCCAGCAGCCATACGAGCGAGCAGTACTTC. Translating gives CASSHTSEQYF.

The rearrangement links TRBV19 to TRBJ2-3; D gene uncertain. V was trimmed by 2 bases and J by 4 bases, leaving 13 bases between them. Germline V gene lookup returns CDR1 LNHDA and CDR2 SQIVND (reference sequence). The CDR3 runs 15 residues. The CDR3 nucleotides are TGTGCCAGTAGTATAATAAGGGAACGGGCAGATACGCAGTATTTT. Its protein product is CASSIIRERADTQYF.

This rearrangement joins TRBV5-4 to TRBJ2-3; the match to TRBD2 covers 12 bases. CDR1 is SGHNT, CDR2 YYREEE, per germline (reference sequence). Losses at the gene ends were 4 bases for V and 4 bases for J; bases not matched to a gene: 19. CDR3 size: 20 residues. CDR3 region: CASSARPTGLAGGGPDTQYF. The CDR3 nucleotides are TGTGCCAGCAGCGCCCGACCCACGGGACTAGCGGGTGGTGGTCCAGATACGCAGTATTTT.

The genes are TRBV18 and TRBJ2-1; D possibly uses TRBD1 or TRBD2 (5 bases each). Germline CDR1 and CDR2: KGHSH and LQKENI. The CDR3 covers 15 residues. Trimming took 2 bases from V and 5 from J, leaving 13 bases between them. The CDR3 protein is CASSPTVGVNNEQFF. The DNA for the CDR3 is TGTGCCAGCTCACCAACGGTGGGGGTGAACAATGAGCAGTTCTTC.

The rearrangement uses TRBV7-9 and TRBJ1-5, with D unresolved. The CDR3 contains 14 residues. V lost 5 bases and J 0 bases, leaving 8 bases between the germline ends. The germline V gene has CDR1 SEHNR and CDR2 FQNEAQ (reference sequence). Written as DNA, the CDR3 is TGTGCCAGCAGCCGCGAGGGTAGCAATCAGCCCCAGCATTTT. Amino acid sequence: CASSREGSNQPQHF.

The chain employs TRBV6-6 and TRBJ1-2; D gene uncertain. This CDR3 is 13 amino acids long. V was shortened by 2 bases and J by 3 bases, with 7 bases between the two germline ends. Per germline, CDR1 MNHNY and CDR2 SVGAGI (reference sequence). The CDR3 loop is CASSYVQDYGYTF. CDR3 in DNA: TGTGCCAGCAGTTACGTCCAGGACTATGGCTACACCTTC.

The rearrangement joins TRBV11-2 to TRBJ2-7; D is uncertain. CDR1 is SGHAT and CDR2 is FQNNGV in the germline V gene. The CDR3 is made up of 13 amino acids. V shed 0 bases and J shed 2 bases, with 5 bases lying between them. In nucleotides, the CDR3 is TGTGCCAGCAGCTTAGAGACGACCTACGAGCAGTACTTC. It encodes CASSLETTYEQYF.

The CDR3 DNA reads as TGTGCCAGCAGTCCTAACCTGGGGGACAGGGACGGTGGAAACACCATATATTTT. Encoded protein: CASSPNLGDRDGGNTIYF. The rearrangement joins TRBV28 to TRBJ1-3, with 9 bases lining up with TRBD1. The CDR3 covers 18 residues. V trimming: 5 bases; J trimming: 3 bases; junction bases outside the gene matches: 14. Germline V CDR1 and CDR2: MDHEN, SYDVKM.

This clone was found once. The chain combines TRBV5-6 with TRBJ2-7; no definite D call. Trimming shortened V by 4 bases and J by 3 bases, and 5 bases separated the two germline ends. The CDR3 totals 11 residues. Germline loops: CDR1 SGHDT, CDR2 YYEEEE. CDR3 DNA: TGTGCCAGCAGCGTCTACTACGAGCAGTACTTC. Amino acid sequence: CASSVYYEQYF.

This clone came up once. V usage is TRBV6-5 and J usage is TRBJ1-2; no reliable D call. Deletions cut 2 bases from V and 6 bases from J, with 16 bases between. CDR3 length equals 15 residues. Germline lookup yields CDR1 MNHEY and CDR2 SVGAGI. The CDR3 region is CASSYRRIPIDGYTF. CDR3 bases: TGTGCCAGCAGTTACCGACGGATCCCCATCGATGGCTACACCTTC.

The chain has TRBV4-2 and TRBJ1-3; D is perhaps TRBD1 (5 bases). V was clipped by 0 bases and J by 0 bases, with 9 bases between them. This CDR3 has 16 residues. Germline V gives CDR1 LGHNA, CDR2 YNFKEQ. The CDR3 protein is CASSQEGATSGNTIYF. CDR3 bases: TGTGCCAGCAGCCAAGAAGGGGCTACCTCTGGAAACACCATATATTTT.

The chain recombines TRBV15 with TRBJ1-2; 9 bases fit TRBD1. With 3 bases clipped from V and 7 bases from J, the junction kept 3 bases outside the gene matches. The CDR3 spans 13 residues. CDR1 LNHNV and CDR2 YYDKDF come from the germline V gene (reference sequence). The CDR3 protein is CATSSGTGSGYTF. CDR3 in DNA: TGTGCCACCAGCAGCGGGACAGGGAGTGGCTACACCTTC.

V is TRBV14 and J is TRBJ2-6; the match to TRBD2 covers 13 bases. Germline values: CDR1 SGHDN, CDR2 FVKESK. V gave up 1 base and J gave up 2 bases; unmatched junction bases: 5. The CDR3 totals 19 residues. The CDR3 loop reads CASSQGLAGGTPGANVLTF. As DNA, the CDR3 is TGTGCCAGCAGCCAAGGACTAGCGGGAGGAACCCCTGGGGCCAACGTCCTGACTTTC.

The CDR3 DNA follows: TGTGCCAGCAGCTCCCGAGGGGCCTACAATGAGCAGTTCTTC. Translation: CASSSRGAYNEQFF. This sequence joins TRBV5-4 and TRBJ2-1, with D perhaps given as TRBD1 or TRBD2 (5 bases each). Germline V gives CDR1 SGHNT, CDR2 YYREEE (reference sequence). Trimming shortened V by 3 bases and J by 2 bases, and 9 bases separated the two germline ends. CDR3 size: 14 residues.

CDR3 nucleotide sequence: TGTGCCACCAGTGGGCAGGGGTACAATGAGCAGTTCTTC. This encodes CATSGQGYNEQFF. This rearrangement joins TRBV24-1 to TRBJ2-1, with D possibly matching TRBD1 (6 bases). Trimming removed 5 bases at V and 4 bases at J, with 8 bases between. The CDR3 extends over 13 amino acids. CDR1 and CDR2 (germline): KGHDR, SFDVKD.

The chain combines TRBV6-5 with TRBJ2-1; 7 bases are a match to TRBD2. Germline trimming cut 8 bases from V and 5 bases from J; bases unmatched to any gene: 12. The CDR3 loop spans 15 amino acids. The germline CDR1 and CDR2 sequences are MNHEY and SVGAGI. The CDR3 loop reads CASGEGGGGHNEQFF. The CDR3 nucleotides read TGTGCCAGCGGAGAGGGCGGGGGAGGCCACAATGAGCAGTTCTTC.

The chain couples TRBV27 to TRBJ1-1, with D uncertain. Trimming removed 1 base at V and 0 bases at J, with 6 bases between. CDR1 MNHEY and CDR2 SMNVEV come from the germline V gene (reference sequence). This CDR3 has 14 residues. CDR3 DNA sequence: TGTGCCAGCAGTTTATTGGGGATGAACACTGAAGCTTTCTTT. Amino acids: CASSLLGMNTEAFF.